This TCR beta chain is from a study of T-cell memory formation after mild COVID-19. TCRdb reanalysed the 5' RACE reads using MiXCR and keeps one entry per CDR3 protein. The table lists 65,000 to 100,000 distinct CDR3 sequences, 10% to 15% of them singletons, with roughly two fifths in the top ten. In this sample, this clonotype turned up a few times. The receptor comes from a man younger than 30 who had mild COVID-19 (a few samples of this study predate the infection). Cell type and time point are not known. The sequencing sample was made of PBMCs or a T cell subset sorted from them (not recorded which).

The CDR3 region is CASSSRGGSTDTQYF. In DNA, the CDR3 is TGTGCCAGCAGCTCTCGGGGGGGCTCGACAGATACGCAGTATTTT. The chain combines TRBV5-6 with TRBJ2-3; 8 positions agree with TRBD2. The CDR3 totals 15 residues. The V and J ends lost 3 bases and 3 bases, in that order; junction bases with no gene match: 6. Per the germline V gene, CDR1 is SGHDT and CDR2 is YYEEEE.